These T cell receptor beta chains were read from a single sample in a study of T cells in localized non-small cell lung cancer. Some clones are missing from TCRdb's copy, which holds only in-frame ones; the method was immunoSEQ multiplex PCR. The sample shows approximately 35,000 clones, around 92% of them seen only once. The starting material was peripheral blood, obtained before any cancer treatment. All receptors derive from a female donor at least 60 years old with stage I lung adenocarcinoma. Each CDR3 is given without its conserved first and last residue. Each record gives: J gene, CDR3 length, V gene, CDR3 protein.

J: TRBJ2-5
length: 9
V: TRBV5-4
CDR3: ASGPQETQY

J: TRBJ2-7
length: 9
V: TRBV30
CDR3: AWSRRNEQY

J: TRBJ1-5
length: 13
V: TRBV28
CDR3: ASSLGGGSNQPQH

J: TRBJ1-4
length: 15
V: TRBV7-9
CDR3: ASSQGWADSTNEKLF

J: TRBJ2-5
length: 12
V: TRBV9
CDR3: ASSVGGGQETQY

J: TRBJ2-7
length: 12
V: TRBV18
CDR3: ASSLGVGSYEQY

J: TRBJ2-7
length: 17
V: TRBV5-5
CDR3: ASSSRGDGAYRTSHEQY

J: TRBJ1-2
length: 14
V: TRBV6-1
CDR3: ASSESGGPAGYGYT

J: TRBJ1-1
length: 14
V: TRBV5-1
CDR3: ASSPSGGNSGTEAF

J: TRBJ1-6
length: 12
V: TRBV25-1
CDR3: ASGGGSYNSPLH